Described below is a single T cell receptor beta chain sequence and its context. The antigen it binds to is not known. Base qualities are missing; no much larger clone stands one base away. Based on the germline V gene, the CDR1 and CDR2 sequences are SGHDN and FVKESK. The CDR3 contains 14 residues, cysteine and phenylalanine counted. Just the 42-base CDR3 DNA is kept, in frame starting at base 1. Trimming accounts for 3 bases at V and 12 bases at J, while the number of junction bases matched to no gene is 6. This specimen belongs to a study of blood T cell repertoires in COVID-19 (dated by TCRdb to 2020 to 2021). A note on the overall study: Collaborator samples came from the United States, Italy and Spain and covered acute and convalescent phases of COVID-19. The material from the prospective study consisted of cDNA or gDNA derived from T cells, B-cell-depleted T cells, or PBMCs. Subjects who had been exposed to COVID-19, were actively infected with it, or had recovered from it provided the deeply sampled blood TCRbeta repertoires that made up the dataset. The repertoires were released in a freely available public database meant as a resource for research on the immune response to SARS-CoV-2. Samples were obtained from the ongoing ImmuneRACE study (first 160 participants) and from 1,254 subjects provided by 6 global collaborators. A de-identified subject ID, COVID-19 status, age in years and sex were almost always included in the sample metadata. Where available, HLA class I and class II types were obtained from metadata supplied by the sample provider rather than from assay-based typing. The paper's findings and limits, for the study overall: The amount of clinical and demographic metadata varied by source and participant and was provided uncurated.

The collaborating institutions used their own protocols to collect whole blood in K2EDTA tubes. For TCRbeta analysis, collaborators shipped samples in one of three forms: frozen whole blood, isolated PBMCs, or DNA extracted from either of those sample types. TCRbeta CDR3 regions were amplified from genomic DNA by means of the immunoSEQ Assay, a bias-controlled multiplex PCR. The original pipeline was this. Within the assay, amplification of reference gene primers was used to estimate how many nucleated cells each sample contained. Sequence reads were collapsed and filtered to measure the absolute abundance of every unique TCRbeta CDR3 rearrangement. For each sample, productive Simpson clonality was calculated as the square root of Simpson's diversity index across productive rearrangements. Sourced from immuneACCESS, this table was stored by TCRdb with only in-frame sequences that have V and J called. A share of the clones is absent; for the studies checked, an unresolved V gene accounts for under half, and the remainder has no known explanation. Clonal size and the V and J genes are those of that table, whereas D and trimming came from the DNA. In this sample the table shows 90,000 to 120,000 clones, about four fifths of which occur a single time. The ten largest clones represent 2.5% to 3.5% of the sample.

This receptor was obtained from a woman at least 80 years old with active or convalescent COVID-19. The chain uses TRBV14 and TRBJ1-6, and 9 junction bases match TRBD1. The material sequenced was peripheral blood. The CDR3 has the sequence CASSHGQGRLPLHF. The DNA reads TGTGCCAGCAGCCACGGACAGGGGAGGTTACCCCTCCACTTT.